This T cell receptor beta chain was obtained from a study of vaccination and CD4 T cells after COVID-19 (dated by TCRdb to between 2020 and 2023). Background for the entire study: Convalescent patients had a positive SARS-CoV-2 result on nasal swab PCR, and of these patients, several had mild disease and one had severe disease. In the convalescent cohort there were six males and four females, among whom were two Hispanic individuals, seven Caucasians, two Asians and one multiracial person. Two doses of either the Pfizer-BioNTech BNT162b2 vaccine (n=8) or the Moderna mRNA-1273 vaccine (n=2) were administered to participants. Post-COVID blood samples were collected from convalescent patients a median of roughly 100 days after diagnosis, with a range of about 30 to 161 days. Post-vaccine blood samples were obtained a median of approximately 74 days after the second vaccine dose, with a range of roughly 13 to 250 days. The cultures were stimulated with overlapping spike peptide pools from SARS-CoV-2 and from the common cold coronaviruses HCoV-NL63, HCoV-OC43 and HCoV-229E. Control cultures used a CEFX viral epitope pool as positive control, an HIV-1 Nef peptide pool as negative control, or no peptide. The spike-specific CD4+ TCR repertoire was compared before and after mRNA vaccination in approximately ten COVID-19 convalescent patients and a few infection-naive healthy vaccine recipients.

The investigation overall reported the following: In convalescent patients, a median around 85% of post-vaccine SARS-CoV-2-reactive clones were detected only after vaccination, and vaccine-specific priming was suggested by this finding. Of the vaccine-specific clones in convalescent patients, 304 of 307, or nearly all, reacted only to SARS-CoV-2 spike and did not cross-react with common cold coronaviruses. The number of convalescent patients in the study was relatively small, and the study did not examine early timepoints following natural infection. An increase in the median number of SARS-CoV-2-reactive clonotypes from around 20 after infection to 35 to 40 after vaccination was observed, but the change was not found to be significant.

This clonotype was seen only a few times. Its antigen is not yet known. Base qualities were left out, and no much larger clone turns up one base away. The library came from PCR. DNA from cultured CD4+ T cells underwent TCR sequencing with the Oncomine TCR Beta short-read assay at the Johns Hopkins FTIC core. Genomic DNA was extracted from the cultured CD4+ T cells with the QIAamp micro DNA kit. Oncomine TCR Beta libraries made from cultured CD4+ T cells were pooled using unique dual indexes and sequenced on an Illumina iSeq 100. The source study handled its data this way. Non-productive sequences were filtered out, and CDR3s that did not start with C, did not end with F or W, or were shorter than 7 amino acids were discarded. Antigen-specific clonotypes were identified using the MANAFEST web application through comparison of peptide-stimulated wells with reference and other culture wells. To be called positive, a clone needed an FDR below 0.05, an odds ratio above 5, and a productive frequency above 0.1% in at least two of three replicate wells. A clonotype was classed as cross-reactive if the clonotype showed significant expansion both in SARS-CoV-2 spike wells and in at least one common cold coronavirus spike condition. Similarity between CDR3 sequences was evaluated in R version 3.6.1 using Levenshtein distances (stringdist) and unrooted phylogenetic trees (ape). Through fastp at Q25 and MiXCR, TCRdb rebuilt clones from the public reads, retaining in-frame beta chains. Rows merge per CDR3 protein into single entries with the most common DNA and genes. The V and J calls reflect TCRdb's pipeline rather than the authors' work. This sample has several thousand distinct CDR3 sequences in its table, and 20% to 25% of those were observed once. The top ten hold about a fifth of the sample.

Relative to germline, V is missing 0 bases and J is missing 3 bases, with 3 bases of the junction outside any gene match. Spanning cysteine to phenylalanine, the CDR3 consists of 15 amino acids. Solely the CDR3 DNA is kept, with 45 bases framed from the first base. CDR1 and CDR2 were assigned from the germline V gene as SGHTA and FQGNSA. The label giving this sample's treatment or condition can be read as: approximately 10-day PBMC culture with coronavirus spike peptide pools or control peptides (ViraFEST assay). The ViraFEST assay, used in the study, expanded antigen-specific T cells with peptide pools and then identified the expanded clonotypes through TCR sequencing. The positive SARS-CoV-2 PCR tests of the convalescent patients were dated from March to December 2020, before the Alpha, Beta and Delta variants emerged in the United States. Each well held roughly 2.2 million PBMCs cultured in IMDM containing around 5.1% human AB serum and 9 to 10 IU/ml IL-2, with about 10 ug/ml peptide pools added. Half of the culture medium was replaced with fresh IL-2-containing medium on days 3 and 7. After around 11 days of culture, CD4+ T cells were isolated by negative selection using the EasySep CD4+ T cell isolation kit. Ficoll-Paque Plus gradient centrifugation was used to isolate PBMCs from whole blood, and the isolated PBMCs were then either used fresh or cryopreserved at -140C. In general, triplicate wells were set up for every culture condition.

The source is a human donor who had recovered from COVID-19. Sequencing used CD4+ T cells from blood, cultured in vitro. Recombination linked TRBV7-2 to TRBJ2-7; the central 9 bases match TRBD1. The DNA sequence reads TGTGCCAGCAGCTTAGCCGGGACAGGGAACTACGAGCAGTACTTC. This encodes CASSLAGTGNYEQYF.